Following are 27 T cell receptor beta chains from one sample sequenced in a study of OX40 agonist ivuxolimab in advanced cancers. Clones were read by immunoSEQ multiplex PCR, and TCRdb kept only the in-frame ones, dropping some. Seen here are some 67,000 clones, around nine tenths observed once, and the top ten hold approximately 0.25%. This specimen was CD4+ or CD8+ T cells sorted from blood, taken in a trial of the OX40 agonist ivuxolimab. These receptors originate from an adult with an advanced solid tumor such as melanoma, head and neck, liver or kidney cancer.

The CDR3 protein is CASSQGGGWNQPQHF. DNA for the CDR3: TGTGCCAGCAGTCAGGGGGGCGGTTGGAATCAGCCCCAGCATTTT. The chain links TRBV6-6 to TRBJ1-5; TRBD1 matches 7 bases. Germline lookup yields CDR1 MNHNY and CDR2 SVGAGI (reference sequence). Trimming took 5 bases from V and 4 from J; bases not matched to a gene: 8. The CDR3 has 15 amino acids.

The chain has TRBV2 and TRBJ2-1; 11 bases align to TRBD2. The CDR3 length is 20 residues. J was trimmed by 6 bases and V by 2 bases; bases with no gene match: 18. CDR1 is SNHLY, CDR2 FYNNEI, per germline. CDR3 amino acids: CASSESQLAGVRRGTNEQFF. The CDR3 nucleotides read TGTGCCAGCAGTGAAAGCCAACTAGCGGGAGTGAGGAGGGGAACCAATGAGCAGTTCTTC.

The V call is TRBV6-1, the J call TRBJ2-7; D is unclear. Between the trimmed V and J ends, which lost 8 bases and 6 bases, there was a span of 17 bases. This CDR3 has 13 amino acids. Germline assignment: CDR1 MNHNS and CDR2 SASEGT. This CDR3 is CASLHGPSAEQYF. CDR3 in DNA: TGTGCCAGCTTGCACGGCCCTTCGGCCGAGCAGTACTTC.

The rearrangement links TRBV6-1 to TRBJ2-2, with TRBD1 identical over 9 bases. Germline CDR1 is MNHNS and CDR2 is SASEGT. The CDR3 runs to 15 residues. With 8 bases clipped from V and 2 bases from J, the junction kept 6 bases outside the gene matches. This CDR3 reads CASVNRGHNTGELFF. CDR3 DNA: TGTGCCAGCGTTAACAGGGGGCATAACACCGGGGAGCTGTTTTTT.

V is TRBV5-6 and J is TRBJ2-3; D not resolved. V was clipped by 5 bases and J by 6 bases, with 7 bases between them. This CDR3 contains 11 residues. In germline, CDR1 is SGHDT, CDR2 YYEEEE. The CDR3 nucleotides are TGTGCCAGCAGGGGTATGGATACGCAGTATTTT. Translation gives CASRGMDTQYF. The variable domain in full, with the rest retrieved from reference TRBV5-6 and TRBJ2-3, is DAGVTQSPTHLIKTRGQQVTLRCSPKSGHDTVSWYQQALGQGPQFIFQYYEEEERQRGNFPDRFSGHQFPNYSSELNVNALLLGDSALYLCASRGMDTQYFGPGTRLTVL.

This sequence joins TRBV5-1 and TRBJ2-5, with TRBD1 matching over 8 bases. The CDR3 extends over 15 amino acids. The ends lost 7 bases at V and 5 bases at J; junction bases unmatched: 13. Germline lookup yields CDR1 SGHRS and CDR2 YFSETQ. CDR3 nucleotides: TGCGCCAGCCGACAGGGGATGCTGATCGAGGAGACCCAGTACTTC. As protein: CASRQGMLIEETQYF.

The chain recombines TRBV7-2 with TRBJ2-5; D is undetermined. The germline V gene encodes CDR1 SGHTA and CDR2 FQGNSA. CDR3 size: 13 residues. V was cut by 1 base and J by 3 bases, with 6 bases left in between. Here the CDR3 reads CASSLGSKETQYF. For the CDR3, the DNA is TGTGCCAGCAGCTTAGGCTCGAAAGAGACCCAGTACTTC.

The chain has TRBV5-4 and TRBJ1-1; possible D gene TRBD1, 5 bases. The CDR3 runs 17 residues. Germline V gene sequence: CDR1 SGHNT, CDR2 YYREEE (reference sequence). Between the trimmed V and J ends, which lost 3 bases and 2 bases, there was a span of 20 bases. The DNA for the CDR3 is TGTGCCAGCAGCTGGGGGAACGGGGCGGCCCCTAACACTGAAGCTTTCTTT. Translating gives CASSWGNGAAPNTEAFF.

The CDR3: CASSSGRGETQYF. The CDR3 coding sequence is TGTGCCAGCAGTAGCGGGAGGGGGGAGACCCAGTACTTC. V gene TRBV6-6 combines with J gene TRBJ2-5; TRBD2 matches at 10 bases. The CDR3 runs to 13 residues. V lost 5 bases, J lost 5 bases, and 2 bases stayed unmatched. CDR1 and CDR2 from the germline V gene are MNHNY and SVGAGI (reference sequence).

CDR3 sequence: CASRSGRSTDTQYF. The CDR3 bases are TGTGCCAGCCGTAGCGGGAGGAGCACAGATACGCAGTATTTT. The chain employs TRBV2 and TRBJ2-3; the match to TRBD2 covers 10 bases. Germline lookup yields CDR1 SNHLY and CDR2 FYNNEI. The CDR3 length is 14 residues. The trim removed 8 bases at V and 0 bases at J, leaving 2 bases unmatched.

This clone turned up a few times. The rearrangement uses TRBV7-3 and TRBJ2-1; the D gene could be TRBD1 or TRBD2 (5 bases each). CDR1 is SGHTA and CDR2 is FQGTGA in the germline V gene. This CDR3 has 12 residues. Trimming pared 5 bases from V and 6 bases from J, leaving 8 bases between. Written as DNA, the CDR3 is TGTGCCAGCAGCCCCGGGGCCAATGAGCAGTTCTTC. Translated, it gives CASSPGANEQFF.

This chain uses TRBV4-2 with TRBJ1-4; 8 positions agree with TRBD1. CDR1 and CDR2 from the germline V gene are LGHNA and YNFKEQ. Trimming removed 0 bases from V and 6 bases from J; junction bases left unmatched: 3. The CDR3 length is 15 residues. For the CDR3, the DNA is TGTGCCAGCAGCCAAGACAGGGGGCGCGATGAAAAACTGTTTTTT. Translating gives CASSQDRGRDEKLFF.

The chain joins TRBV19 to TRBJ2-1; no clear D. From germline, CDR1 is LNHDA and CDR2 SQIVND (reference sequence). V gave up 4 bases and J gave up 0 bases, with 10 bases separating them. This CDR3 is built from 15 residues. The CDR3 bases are TGTGCCAGTAGTAAAACATTTAGCTCCTACAATGAGCAGTTCTTC. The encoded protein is CASSKTFSSYNEQFF.

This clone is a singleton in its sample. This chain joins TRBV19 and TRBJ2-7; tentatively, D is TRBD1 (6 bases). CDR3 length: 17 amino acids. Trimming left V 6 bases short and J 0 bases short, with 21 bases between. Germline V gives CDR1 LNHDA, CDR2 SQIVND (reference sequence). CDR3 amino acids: CASSNRGQKLSSYEQYF. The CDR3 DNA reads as TGTGCCAGTAGCAACCGTGGACAGAAACTAAGCTCCTACGAGCAGTACTTC. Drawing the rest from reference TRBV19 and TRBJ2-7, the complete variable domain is DGGITQSPKYLFRKEGQNVTLSCEQNLNHDAMYWYRQDPGQGLRLIYYSQIVNDFQKGDIAEGYSVSREKKESFPLTVTSAQKNPTAFYLCASSNRGQKLSSYEQYFGPGTRLTVT.

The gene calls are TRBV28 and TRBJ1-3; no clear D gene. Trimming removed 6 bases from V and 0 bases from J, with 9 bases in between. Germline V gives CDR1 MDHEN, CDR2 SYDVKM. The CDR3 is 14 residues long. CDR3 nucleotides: TGTGCCAGCAGGGGGATTGGCTCTGGAAACACCATATATTTT. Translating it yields CASRGIGSGNTIYF.

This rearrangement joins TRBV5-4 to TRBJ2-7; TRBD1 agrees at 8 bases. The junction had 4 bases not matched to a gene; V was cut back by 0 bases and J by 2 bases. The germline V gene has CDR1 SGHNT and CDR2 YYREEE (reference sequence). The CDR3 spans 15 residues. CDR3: CASSLGQGSAYEQYF. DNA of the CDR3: TGTGCCAGCAGCTTGGGACAGGGGAGCGCCTACGAGCAGTACTTC.

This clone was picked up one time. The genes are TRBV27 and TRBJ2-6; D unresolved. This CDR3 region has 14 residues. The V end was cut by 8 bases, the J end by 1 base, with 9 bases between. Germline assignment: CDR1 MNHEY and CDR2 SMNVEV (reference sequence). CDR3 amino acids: CASSGLSGANVLTF. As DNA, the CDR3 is TGTGCCAGCTCGGGCCTATCTGGGGCCAACGTCCTGACTTTC.

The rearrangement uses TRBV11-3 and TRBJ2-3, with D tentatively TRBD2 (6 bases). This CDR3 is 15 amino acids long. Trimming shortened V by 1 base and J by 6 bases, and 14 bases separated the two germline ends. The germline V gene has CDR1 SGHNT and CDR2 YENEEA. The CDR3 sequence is CASSLGGEAGDTQYF. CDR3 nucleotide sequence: TGTGCCAGCAGCTTAGGAGGGGAGGCAGGCGATACGCAGTATTTT.

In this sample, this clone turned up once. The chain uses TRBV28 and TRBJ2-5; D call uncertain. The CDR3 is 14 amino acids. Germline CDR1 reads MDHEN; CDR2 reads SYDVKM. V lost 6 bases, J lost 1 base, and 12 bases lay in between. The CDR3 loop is CASRPQAFQETQYF. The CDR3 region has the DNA TGTGCCAGCAGACCCCAGGCTTTCCAAGAGACCCAGTACTTC.

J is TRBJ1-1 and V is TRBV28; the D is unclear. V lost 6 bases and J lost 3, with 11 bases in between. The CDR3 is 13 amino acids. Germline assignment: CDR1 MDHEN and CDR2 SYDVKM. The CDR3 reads CASSGRPDTEAFF. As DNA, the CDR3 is TGTGCCAGCAGCGGACGGCCGGACACTGAAGCTTTCTTT.

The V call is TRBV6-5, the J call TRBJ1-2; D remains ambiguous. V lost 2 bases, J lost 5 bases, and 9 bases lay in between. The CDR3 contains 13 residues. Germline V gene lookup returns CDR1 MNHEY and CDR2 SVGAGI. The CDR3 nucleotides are TGTGCCAGCAGTTACGGGGTGGAGTATGGCTACACCTTC. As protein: CASSYGVEYGYTF.

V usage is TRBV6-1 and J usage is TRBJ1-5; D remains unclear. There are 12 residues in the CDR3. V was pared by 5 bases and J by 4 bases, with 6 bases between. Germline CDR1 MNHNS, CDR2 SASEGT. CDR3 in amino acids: CASSTVNQPQHF. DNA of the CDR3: TGTGCCAGCAGTACAGTTAATCAGCCCCAGCATTTT.

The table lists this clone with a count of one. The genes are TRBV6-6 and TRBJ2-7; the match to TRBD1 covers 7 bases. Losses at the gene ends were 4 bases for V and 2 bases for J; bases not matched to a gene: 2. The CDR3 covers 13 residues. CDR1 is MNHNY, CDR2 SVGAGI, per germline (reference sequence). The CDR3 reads CASSWDRAYEQYF. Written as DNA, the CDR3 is TGTGCCAGCAGTTGGGACAGAGCCTACGAGCAGTACTTC.

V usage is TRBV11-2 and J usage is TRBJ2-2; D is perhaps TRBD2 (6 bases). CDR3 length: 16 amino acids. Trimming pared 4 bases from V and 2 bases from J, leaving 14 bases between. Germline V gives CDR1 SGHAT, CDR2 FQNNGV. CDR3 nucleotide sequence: TGTGCCAGCAGCTCCCCGTGGCGGGGTAACACCGGGGAGCTGTTTTTT. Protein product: CASSSPWRGNTGELFF.

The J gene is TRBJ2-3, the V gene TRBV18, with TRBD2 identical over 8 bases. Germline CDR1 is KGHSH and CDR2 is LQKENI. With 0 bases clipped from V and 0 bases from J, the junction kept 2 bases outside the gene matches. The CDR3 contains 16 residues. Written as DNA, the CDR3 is TGTGCCAGCTCACCACCGGTAGCGGGAAGCACAGATACGCAGTATTTT. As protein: CASSPPVAGSTDTQYF.

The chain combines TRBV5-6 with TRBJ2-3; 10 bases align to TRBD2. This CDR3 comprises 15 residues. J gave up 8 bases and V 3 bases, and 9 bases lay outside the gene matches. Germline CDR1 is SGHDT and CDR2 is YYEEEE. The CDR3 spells CASSYLAGDYGTQYF. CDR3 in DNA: TGTGCCAGCAGCTACCTAGCGGGAGATTACGGTACGCAGTATTTT.

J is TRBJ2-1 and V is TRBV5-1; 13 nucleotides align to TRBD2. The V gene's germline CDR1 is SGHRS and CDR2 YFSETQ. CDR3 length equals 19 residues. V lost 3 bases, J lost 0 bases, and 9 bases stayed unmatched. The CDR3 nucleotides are TGCGCCAGCAGCTCGAGGACTAGCGGGAGAGGGAGCTCCTACAATGAGCAGTTCTTC. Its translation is CASSSRTSGRGSSYNEQFF.